The rows below give T cell receptor beta chains drawn from one sample of a study of CD8+ T cells in alopecia areata. Clones were sequenced by immunoSEQ multiplex PCR, and TCRdb holds only the in-frame ones, with some missing. This sample has about 120,000 clones, with about 46% found just once. The sequenced material came from NKG2D-low CD8+ T cells sorted from blood. These receptors all stem from a human donor with alopecia areata. CDR3s include the opening cysteine and the closing phenylalanine or tryptophan. Fields, in order: V gene, D gene, clone size, J gene, CDR3 DNA, CDR3 protein. D genes are given only for firm matches. Rows may omit the clone size; those that give it use once, few, many or a size class.

>TRBV29-1|TRBD1|few|TRBJ1-2
TGCAGCGTGACAGGGGGCCTGGACTATGGCTACACCTTC
CSVTGGLDYGYTF
>TRBV27|-|-|TRBJ2-7
TGTGCCAGCAGTTTAGCCGACCCCTACGAGCAGTACTTC
CASSLADPYEQYF
>TRBV2|-|-|TRBJ1-5
TGTGCCAGCAGTCCCGACATGAGCAATCAGCCCCAGCATTTT
CASSPDMSNQPQHF
>TRBV7-9|-|few|TRBJ2-5
TGTGCCAGCAGCTCGGATTCGGGCAACAGGTTCCAAGAGACCCAGTACTTC
CASSSDSGNRFQETQYF
>TRBV29-1|-|few|TRBJ2-7
TGCAGCGTCCTAGACGGGGAGGTCTACGAGCAGTACTTC
CSVLDGEVYEQYF
>TRBV30|TRBD2|-|TRBJ2-1
TGTGCCTGGAGTGTATCCGGGAGGGATGAGCAGTTCTTC
CAWSVSGRDEQFF
>TRBV29-1|TRBD1|-|TRBJ2-3
TGCAGCGTAAGGGGGCATGAGGGCACAGATACGCAGTATTTT
CSVRGHEGTDTQYF
>TRBV7-9|-|-|TRBJ2-5
TGTGCCAGCAGCTTCCTACAAGAGACCCAGTACTTC
CASSFLQETQYF
>TRBV7-9|-|few|TRBJ2-7
TGTGCCAGCAGGGGCGTCTACGAGCAGTACTTC
CASRGVYEQYF
>TRBV7-6|-|-|TRBJ2-5
TGTGCCAGCAGCTTACTCCCGACACCAACCACGGGGACGATACAAGAGACCCAGTACTTC
CASSLLPTPTTGTIQETQYF
>TRBV25-1|-|-|TRBJ2-7
TGTGCCAGCAGTGCTAGAGGAGCCTACGAGCAGTACTTC
CASSARGAYEQYF
>TRBV5-1|-|few|TRBJ2-5
TGCGCCAGCAGCTTGAACGGGGAGACCCAGTACTTC
CASSLNGETQYF
>TRBV7-2|-|-|TRBJ2-3
TGTGCCAGCAGCTTAGGGCCGAGTGGCACAGATACGCAGTATTTT
CASSLGPSGTDTQYF
>TRBV7-9|-|few|TRBJ2-3
TGTGCCAGCAGCCCAGTCTACAGCACAGATACGCAGTATTTT
CASSPVYSTDTQYF
>TRBV30|-|once|TRBJ2-7
TGTGCCTGGAGTGTAGGGGCGGCTGACGAGCAGTACTTC
CAWSVGAADEQYF
>TRBV27|-|few|TRBJ2-7
TGTGCCAGCAGTTTATCGGGGGAGCAGTACTTC
CASSLSGEQYF
>TRBV6-1|-|once|TRBJ2-6
TGTGCCAGCAGCGAAGAGGGGACCTCTGGGGCCAACGTCCTGACTTTC
CASSEEGTSGANVLTF
>TRBV9|TRBD2|-|TRBJ2-2
TGTGCCAGCAGCGTCCGATTAGCGGGAGAAGGGGACACCGGGGAGCTGTTTTTT
CASSVRLAGEGDTGELFF
>TRBV5-6|-|-|TRBJ2-7
TGTGCCAGCAGTACCGGCCTGCACGAGCAGTACTTC
CASSTGLHEQYF
>TRBV7-9|-|-|TRBJ1-2
TGTGCCAGCAGCCACTCTACTAACTATGGCTACACCTTC
CASSHSTNYGYTF
>TRBV27|-|-|TRBJ2-7
TGTGCCAGCAGCCTGGATAGGGGTATCTACGAGCAGTACTTC
CASSLDRGIYEQYF
>TRBV7-9|TRBD1|once|TRBJ2-7
TGTGCCAGCAGCTTAGGACAGGGTGCAACCTACGAGCAGTACTTC
CASSLGQGATYEQYF
>TRBV5-6|TRBD2|once|TRBJ2-4
TGTGCCAGCAGCTTCGGGAGGGCGACCAAAAACATTCAGTACTTC
CASSFGRATKNIQYF
>TRBV27|-|-|TRBJ2-3
TGTGCCAGCAGTTCCAACCGAGGGGGTAGTACAGATACGCAGTATTTT
CASSSNRGGSTDTQYF
>TRBV30|TRBD1|-|TRBJ1-2
TGTGCCTGCGACAGGGAGGACTATGGCTACACCTTC
CACDREDYGYTF